This TCR beta chain was retrieved from a study of blood T cell repertoires in COVID-19. Study at large: Acute and convalescent COVID-19 samples came from the United States, Italy and Spain. PBMCs, B-cell-depleted T cells, or T cells were the source of the cDNA or gDNA that made up the material.

Per the original methods: Scientists estimated how many nucleated cells there were by amplifying reference gene primers. Assay: immunoSEQ multiplex PCR; the TCRdb copy retains only in-frame clones and omits some. That table supplies the V and J calls and clone size; D and trimming were determined from the DNA. The sample has about half a million clones, 70% to 90% seen once. The CDR3 runs to 15 residues. The J segment lost 3 bases and the V segment lost 3 bases, leaving 7 bases of the junction unmatched. CDR1 is SGHTA, CDR2 FQGNSA, per germline. This clone was picked up a small number of times. This chain links TRBV7-2 with TRBJ1-2; 7 bases are a match to TRBD1. The origin of this receptor is a human donor in a cohort sampled during active COVID-19. The sample consisted of peripheral blood. The DNA of the CDR3 is TGTGCCAGCAGCTTCCGGACAGGAACGCACTATGGCTACACCTTC. This gives the protein CASSFRTGTHYGYTF.